The clone carrying this TCR beta chain was detected a few times. As yet, its antigen is unknown. Unique molecular identifiers had been added to the TCR beta cDNA libraries. TCRdb passed the PCR reads through MiXCR, listing each CDR3 protein once. The repertoire holds some 500,000 distinct CDR3 sequences, with roughly 45% as singletons. The data were obtained in a study of post-analysis software for immune sequencing data. Study background: Disease courses included relapsing-remitting, secondary progressive and progressive-relapsing multiple sclerosis. Study-level points and caveats: Controls' normalized Chao1 diversity significantly exceeded that of multiple sclerosis patients. The study found TRBV5-6, TRBV5-1 and TRBV20-1 among a few TRBV segments more frequent in patients than controls.

Trimming at V came to 6 bases and at J to 3 bases, leaving 9 bases not matched to a gene. Germline CDR1 and CDR2: MNHEY and SVGAGI. The CDR3 covers 15 residues. What was sequenced was blood. This TCR was sampled from a girl under 18 with multiple sclerosis. This sequence joins TRBV6-5 and TRBJ2-7; 9 nucleotides match TRBD1. DNA for the CDR3: TGTGCCAGCAGATCGCCGGGACAGGGACTCTACGAGCAGTACTTC. It translates to CASRSPGQGLYEQYF.